Below, 25 T cell receptor beta chains from the same sample are listed, as sequenced in a study of post-analysis software for immune sequencing data. General study points: About five TRBV segments occurring more often in patients than controls included TRBV5-6, TRBV5-1 and TRBV20-1.

These TCRs' antigens remain unknown. Included in the TCR beta cDNA libraries were unique molecular identifiers. TCRdb processed the PCR reads anew with MiXCR; each CDR3 protein has one entry. Among roughly 540,000 distinct CDR3 sequences listed, 34% were seen once. Source material: blood. The receptors derive from a girl aged 2-17 years with multiple sclerosis.

The J gene is TRBJ1-6, the V gene TRBV2; 8 bases fit TRBD1. The J segment lost 9 bases and the V segment lost 5 bases, leaving 12 bases of the junction unmatched. The CDR3 runs to 16 residues. Germline assignment: CDR1 SNHLY and CDR2 FYNNEI. The CDR3 here is CASSPNGQGSGSPLHF. The CDR3 region has the DNA TGTGCCAGCAGTCCAAACGGACAGGGTTCGGGTTCACCCCTCCACTTT. The full variable domain, rest sourced from reference TRBV2 and TRBJ1-6, is EPEVTQTPSHQVTQMGQEVILRCVPISNHLYFYWYRQILGQKVEFLVSFYNNEISEKSEIFDDQFSVERPDGSNFTLKIRSTKLEDSAMYFCASSPNGQGSGSPLHFGNGTRLTVT.

This clonotype has more than one count but fewer than ten. The J gene is TRBJ2-3, the V gene TRBV5-5, with D hard to call. The CDR3 totals 14 residues. Germline values: CDR1 SGHKS, CDR2 YYEKEE (reference sequence). The V and J ends lost 2 bases and 1 base respectively, with 8 bases between them. CDR3 sequence (DNA): TGTGCCAGCAGCTTTTTCACTCGCACAGATACGCAGTATTTT. Translation gives CASSFFTRTDTQYF.

The CDR3 bases are TGCGCCAGCAGCCTGATCCAGCGGGGCAATGAGCAGTTCTTC. This codes for CASSLIQRGNEQFF. This chain connects TRBV5-1 to TRBJ2-1; 7 nucleotides match TRBD2. This CDR3 region has 14 residues. Unmatched junction bases numbered 7, after V lost 4 bases and J lost 6 bases. The germline gives CDR1 SGHRS, CDR2 YFSETQ.

In its sample, this clonotype was seen many times. The chain combines TRBV20-1 with TRBJ1-5; possibly TRBD1 for D (6 bases). V was shortened by 3 bases and J by 7 bases, with 7 bases between the two germline ends. The germline CDR1 and CDR2 sequences are DFQATT and SNEGSKA (reference sequence). This CDR3 comprises 11 residues. The CDR3 DNA follows: TGCAGTGCTAGGGGGGCCCAGCCCCAGCATTTT. It encodes CSARGAQPQHF.

V usage is TRBV11-2 and J usage is TRBJ2-3; TRBD2 matches at 7 bases. V was pared by 2 bases and J by 2 bases, with 4 bases of the junction left unmatched. The CDR3 covers 15 residues. Germline V lookup: CDR1 SGHAT, CDR2 FQNNGV. The CDR3: CASSLLGDYTDTQYF. The CDR3 region has the DNA TGTGCCAGCAGCTTATTGGGGGACTACACAGATACGCAGTATTTT.

This clonotype was detected a few times. This chain links TRBV5-1 with TRBJ2-3, with TRBD1 matching 9 bases. This CDR3 is built from 14 residues. The germline gives CDR1 SGHRS, CDR2 YFSETQ. With 5 bases clipped from V and 2 bases from J, the junction kept 3 bases outside the gene matches. The DNA for the CDR3 is TGCGCCAGCAGGGGGACAGGGTCCACAGATACGCAGTATTTT. Translated: CASRGTGSTDTQYF.

This clonotype was seen a handful of times. This sequence joins TRBV5-1 and TRBJ2-3, with 14 nucleotides matching TRBD2. The V gene end was trimmed by 3 bases and the J gene end by 2 bases; junction bases not matched to a gene: 5. The CDR3 consists of 17 residues. In germline, CDR1 is SGHRS, CDR2 YFSETQ. The CDR3 nucleotides read TGCGCCAGCAGCTCGGGACTAGCGGGGGCGTTCACAGATACGCAGTATTTT. This gives the protein CASSSGLAGAFTDTQYF.

The chain employs TRBV24-1 and TRBJ2-5; 10 bases fit TRBD2. Germline CDR1 and CDR2: KGHDR and SFDVKD. The trim removed 9 bases at V and 4 bases at J, leaving 7 bases unmatched. The CDR3 spans 14 residues. The CDR3 spells CATRLAGPLETQYF. The CDR3 DNA is TGTGCCACCCGACTAGCGGGCCCCTTAGAGACCCAGTACTTC.

CDR3 residues: CASSQEAKYPDTEAFF. The CDR3 nucleotides are TGCGCCAGCAGCCAAGAGGCCAAGTATCCGGACACTGAAGCTTTCTTT. The chain combines TRBV4-1 with TRBJ1-1; unclear D gene. This CDR3 is 16 amino acids long. The V and J ends lost 0 bases and 3 bases respectively, with 14 bases between them. The germline CDR1 and CDR2 sequences are MGHRA and YSYEKL.

This clonotype was seen many times. The chain recombines TRBV5-1 with TRBJ2-1, with D perhaps being TRBD1 or TRBD2 (6 bases each). V lost 0 bases and J 1 base, leaving 14 bases between the germline ends. The CDR3 has 17 residues. Germline CDR1 and CDR2: SGHRS and YFSETQ. The CDR3 spells CASSLVGGGNSYNEQFF. The DNA for the CDR3 is TGCGCCAGCAGCTTGGTGGGGGGCGGGAATTCCTACAATGAGCAGTTCTTC.

This chain joins TRBV12-3 or TRBV12-4 and TRBJ1-4, with 7 bases identical to TRBD1. V was clipped by 5 bases and J by 4 bases; unmatched bases: 4. The CDR3 length is 14 residues. CDR3 residues: CASSPQGVNEKLFF. CDR3 nucleotides: TGTGCCAGCAGTCCTCAGGGGGTTAATGAAAAACTGTTTTTT.

CDR3 protein: CAAGGSKETQYF. Here the CDR3 DNA reads TGTGCTGCGGGGGGGTCCAAAGAGACCCAGTACTTC. The V gene is TRBV6-6, the J gene TRBJ2-5, with 9 bases lining up with TRBD2. The CDR3 runs 12 residues. The germline V gene encodes CDR1 MNHNY and CDR2 SVGAGI (reference sequence).

This clonotype has a handful of counts. This rearrangement joins TRBV5-1 to TRBJ2-3, with D perhaps TRBD1 (7 bases). CDR3 length: 16 residues. The ends were cut back, 0 bases at V and 0 bases at J, with 11 bases in the middle. Germline assignment: CDR1 SGHRS and CDR2 YFSETQ. The CDR3 coding sequence is TGCGCCAGCAGCTTGGAGGGGGCGGGGAGCACAGATACGCAGTATTTT. It codes for CASSLEGAGSTDTQYF. Supplemented by reference TRBV5-1 and TRBJ2-3, the full variable domain reads KAGVTQTPRYLIKTRGQQVTLSCSPISGHRSVSWYQQTPGQGLQFLFEYFSETQRNKGNFPGRFSGRQFSNSRSEMNVSTLELGDSALYLCASSLEGAGSTDTQYFGPGTRLTVL.

This clonotype was seen a few times. V usage is TRBV2 and J usage is TRBJ1-2; D unresolved. CDR3 length: 13 residues. Germline-derived CDR1 and CDR2 are SNHLY and FYNNEI. Deletions cut 8 bases from V and 6 bases from J, with 16 bases between. CDR3 bases: TGTGCCAGCTGGTTGGGCTCCTGGGATGGCTACACCTTC. Its translation is CASWLGSWDGYTF.

This sequence joins TRBV11-2 and TRBJ1-1, with 7 bases aligning to TRBD1. V shed 5 bases, J shed 1 base, and the junction held 10 bases outside the gene matches. Germline V gives CDR1 SGHAT, CDR2 FQNNGV. CDR3 length: 16 residues. CDR3 sequence: CASSPGTARPNTEAFF. In DNA form, the CDR3 reads TGTGCCAGCAGCCCGGGGACAGCCCGACCGAACACTGAAGCTTTCTTT.

This clonotype has ten or more counts. The gene calls are TRBV7-2 and TRBJ2-1; 7 bases fit TRBD2. This CDR3 contains 15 residues. Losses at the gene ends were 3 bases for V and 4 bases for J; bases not matched to a gene: 6. Germline loops: CDR1 SGHTA, CDR2 FQGNSA. CDR3 coding DNA: TGTGCCAGCAGCTTCGTTTGGACTAGATACAATGAGCAGTTCTTC. As protein: CASSFVWTRYNEQFF.

This chain links TRBV4-2 with TRBJ1-6; D is unclear. The CDR3 has 14 amino acids. Germline lookup yields CDR1 LGHNA and CDR2 YNFKEQ. The V end lost 0 bases, the J end lost 12 bases, and 12 bases lay between the germline ends. The CDR3 nucleotides are TGTGCCAGCAGCCAAGATACGGCCCTCCGACCCCTCCACTTT. This encodes CASSQDTALRPLHF.

This clonotype was observed a handful of times. V is TRBV10-3 and J is TRBJ1-4, with TRBD1 matching over 7 bases. Germline lookup yields CDR1 ENHRY and CDR2 SYGVKD. This CDR3 has 14 amino acids. The V gene end was trimmed by 3 bases and the J gene end by 8 bases; junction bases not matched to a gene: 6. CDR3 protein: CAISDPGQTEKLFF. DNA of the CDR3: TGTGCCATCAGTGACCCGGGACAGACGGAAAAACTGTTTTTT.

The J gene is TRBJ2-3, the V gene TRBV5-5, with D perhaps TRBD2 (6 bases). The CDR3 covers 14 residues. V was trimmed by 6 bases and J by 1 base, leaving 12 bases between them. The germline gives CDR1 SGHKS, CDR2 YYEKEE (reference sequence). The CDR3 reads CASNRDSGTDTQYF. The DNA for the CDR3 is TGTGCCAGCAACCGGGACTCCGGCACAGATACGCAGTATTTT. The variable domain in full, completed from reference TRBV5-5 and TRBJ2-3, reads DAGVTQSPTHLIKTRGQQVTLRCSPISGHKSVSWYQQVLGQGPQFIFQYYEKEERGRGNFPDRFSARQFPNYSSELNVNALLLGDSALYLCASNRDSGTDTQYFGPGTRLTVL.

The rearrangement links TRBV20-1 to TRBJ1-2; 7 bases match TRBD1. Germline CDR1 is DFQATT and CDR2 is SNEGSKA (reference sequence). The V segment lost 3 bases and the J segment 10 bases; nucleotides outside the gene matches: 8. This CDR3 is 12 amino acids long. The chain's CDR3 is CSASWTGGDYTF. CDR3 nucleotide sequence: TGCAGTGCTAGTTGGACAGGCGGAGACTACACCTTC.

This clonotype has a handful of counts. The chain employs TRBV20-1 and TRBJ2-3; the D gene could be TRBD1 or TRBD2 (5 bases each). The germline V and J ends were trimmed by 6 bases and 8 bases, with 24 bases remaining between them. CDR1 and CDR2 from the germline V gene are DFQATT and SNEGSKA (reference sequence). The CDR3 is 15 residues long. DNA for the CDR3: TGCAGTGCAACCCCGAGGGGCCTTCCGGCAGGTACGCAGTATTTT. Protein sequence: CSATPRGLPAGTQYF.

The sample holds a few counts of this clonotype. The rearrangement links TRBV3-1 to TRBJ2-3; no clear D. Germline V CDR1 and CDR2: LGHDT, YNNKEL (reference sequence). V lost 4 bases and J 6 bases, leaving 8 bases between the germline ends. This CDR3 region has 12 residues. CDR3 DNA sequence: TGTGCCAGCAGCCGGGTTGCGGATACGCAGTATTTT. It encodes CASSRVADTQYF.

The V and J genes are TRBV7-8 and TRBJ2-1; 9 nucleotides align to TRBD2. Germline CDR1 reads SGHVS; CDR2 reads FQNEAQ. The CDR3 sequence is 17 residues long. Germline trimming cut 0 bases from V and 3 bases from J; bases unmatched to any gene: 6. The CDR3 DNA reads as TGTGCCAGCAGCTTAGCGGTAGCGGGGGAGAACTACAATGAGCAGTTCTTC. It yields the protein CASSLAVAGENYNEQFF. The full variable domain, completed using reference TRBV7-8 and TRBJ2-1, is GAGVSQSPRYKVAKRGQDVALRCDPISGHVSLFWYQQALGQGPEFLTYFQNEAQLDKSGLPSDRFFAERPEGSVSTLKIQRTQQEDSAVYLCASSLAVAGENYNEQFFGPGTRLTVL.

The CDR3 sequence is CASSLMGGTEAFF. The CDR3 nucleotides read TGTGCCAGCAGTTTAATGGGAGGTACTGAAGCTTTCTTT. The V and J genes are TRBV27 and TRBJ1-1; no clear D. The germline gives CDR1 MNHEY, CDR2 SMNVEV (reference sequence). The ends were cut back, 2 bases at V and 5 bases at J, with 9 bases in the middle. This CDR3 has 13 residues.

The chain carries TRBV7-9 and TRBJ2-7, with TRBD1 matching over 7 bases. The CDR3 loop spans 14 amino acids. After removal of 4 bases from V and 3 bases from J, the junction contained 6 bases not matched to a gene. Germline CDR1 reads SEHNR; CDR2 reads FQNEAQ (reference sequence). The CDR3 region is CASSSHRQGYEQYF. CDR3 bases: TGTGCCAGCAGCTCCCACAGACAGGGCTACGAGCAGTACTTC.